This T cell receptor beta chain was documented in a study of beta chain features in type 1 diabetes (dated by TCRdb to between 2017 and 2018). Broadly, across the study: Mean age, gender distribution, total cell number and subset yield did not differ between patients and healthy donors. A total of about 99,000,000 sorted cells were examined across all samples, and RNA yield correlated strongly with the number of cells per subset. In the study, recently diagnosed type 1 diabetes patients and matched healthy donors were compared on the TCRB repertoires of their sorted circulating CD4+ T cell subsets. Regulatory and stem cell-like memory subsets were isolated from only 8 patients and about eight healthy donors, whereas naive and central memory subsets came from all 30 or so donors. What the authors observed across the whole study: A moderate but significant shortening of TCRB CDR3 length was observed in type 1 diabetes patients in all four CD4+ subsets. Naive, central memory and regulatory TCRB repertoires appeared to be more alike among patients than among healthy donors. Because small numbers of individuals were included in the HLA sub-analyses, any influence of HLA type on TCRB rearrangement was left unresolved. Because cDNA was sequenced instead of genomic DNA, activated cells with high expression could be over-represented, although the groups did not differ in activation or CD3 levels. At VDJ recombination sites, patients with type 1 diabetes made fewer insertions and deleted more nucleotides, a pattern implying thymic rearrangement abnormalities. Shorter templates might be favored by PCR, yet because patient and control samples were amplified and corrected together, any such skew would affect both groups equally.

A word on this clone: The antigen it binds to is not known. Base qualities were left out, and no much larger clone turns up one base away.

All of the isolated RNA was reverse transcribed with the High Capacity cDNA Reverse Transcription Kit, so expressed TCRB transcripts were sequenced. Deep immunoSEQ sequencing was performed on naive, central memory and regulatory T cell samples, with an average of approximately 4 million total reads per sample. Sorted cells were lysed in RLT buffer and RNA was extracted with DNase-treated RNeasy Micro or Mini kits, depending on cell number. Each cell subset was processed on its own to prevent cross-contamination, while patient and healthy donor samples were processed together. TCRB sequences were amplified from cDNA with the immunoSEQ multiplex PCR, producing 87-bp fragments spanning the CDR3 region. Sequencing of the amplicons was performed on the Illumina HiSeq platform. As for the authors' bioinformatics: PCR bias was corrected computationally using synthetic template baselines, and reads within Hamming distance 2 were collapsed, with unmergeable singletons discarded. Reads were aligned against IMGT so that V, D and J genes, CDR3 length and insertions or deletions at six rearrangement sites could be assigned. Within each subset, clonotype counts were normalized to sorted cell number, and only after that were true diversity and Gini coefficients computed with the tcR R package. Repertoire sharing was quantified using the overlap coefficient calculated on TCRB nucleotide sequences. The clones in this table, taken by TCRdb from immuneACCESS, are in-frame only. Not every clone is retained; where verified, under half of the shortfall comes from an unresolved V gene, and the cause of the rest is unknown. V and J calls and clone size are as listed in that table; D and trimming were resolved from the DNA. For this sample there are fewer than 200,000 clones; about a tenth appear just once. Of the sample, less than 0.5% is held by the ten largest clones.

A single peripheral blood draw of about 120 mL on average was collected from each donor into heparinised tubes. Naive, central memory, regulatory and stem cell-like memory CD4+ T cells were sorted on a BD FACSAria II using a panel including CD45RO, CCR7, CD25, CD127, CD95 and CD27. Every sorted population had a purity above 95%. PBMCs were separated immediately by Lymphoprep density gradient centrifugation and were stained directly, without being cultured. So that batch effects would be minimized, each experiment stained and sorted samples in pairs, pairing one healthy donor with one patient. A distance of 18 bases separates the germline ends of V and J, which lose 3 bases and 9 bases respectively. Including cysteine and phenylalanine, the CDR3 has 15 amino acids. Only CDR3 DNA is held: 45 bases, read in frame from base 1. Based on the germline V gene (reference sequence), the CDR1 and CDR2 sequences are LNHDA and SQIVND.

Sample: central memory CD4+ T cells from blood. The receptor was derived from a man younger than 40 with type 1 diabetes. The sequence links TRBV19 to TRBJ2-1, and the D gene may be TRBD2, 6 bases matching. The nucleotides read TGTGCCAGTAGTATGGGGACGTATAAGACTAGTGAGCAGTTCTTC. Its coded protein is CASSMGTYKTSEQFF. The variable domain in full, with residues beyond the CDR3 obtained from the reference TRBV19 and TRBJ2-1 genes, is DGGITQSPKYLFRKEGQNVTLSCEQNLNHDAMYWYRQDPGQGLRLIYYSQIVNDFQKGDIAEGYSVSREKKESFPLTVTSAQKNPTAFYLCASSMGTYKTSEQFFGPGTRLTVL.